The next 8 T cell receptor beta chains were all read from a single sample in a study of a mutant IDH1 vaccine in newly diagnosed glioma. Time point meaning: week 11, during vaccination. In the vaccine, a single dose held 300 ug of the mutant IDH1 20-mer peptide, along with topical imiquimod. Their target antigens are unknown. Sequencing was performed with immunoSEQ multiplex PCR; in TCRdb, only in-frame clones are kept and a portion is missing. The sample consists of about 32,000 clones, just under 80% of them appearing once. Sequenced material: PBMCs, taken from a glioma patient whose treatment included an IDH1 peptide vaccine. The receptors derive from a man younger than 45 with glioma.

The chain carries TRBV4-1 and TRBJ1-3; D is unresolved. Trimming removed 0 bases from V and 4 bases from J, with 10 bases in between. Per the germline V gene, CDR1 is MGHRA and CDR2 is YSYEKL. The CDR3 has 15 amino acids. CDR3 coding DNA: TGCGCCAGCAGCCAAGATCCCCTCCGAGGAAACACCATATATTTT. Protein sequence: CASSQDPLRGNTIYF.

This clone occurred once. The V and J genes are TRBV5-1 and TRBJ1-1, with D uncertain. The CDR3 covers 16 residues. The V and J ends lost 1 base and 4 bases respectively, with 17 bases between them. Germline V gene lookup returns CDR1 SGHRS and CDR2 YFSETQ. CDR3 in amino acids: CASSLRVLWSRTEAFF. The CDR3 DNA sequence: TGCGCCAGCAGCTTGAGGGTTCTGTGGAGTCGCACTGAAGCTTTCTTT.

The chain employs TRBV5-8 and TRBJ1-4; TRBD1 aligns across 10 bases. Germline CDR1 is SGHTS and CDR2 is YDEGEE. The CDR3 is 14 residues long. J was trimmed by 7 bases and V by 4 bases; bases with no gene match: 4. The CDR3 is CASSPGTGVEKLFF. The CDR3 coding sequence is TGTGCCAGCAGCCCCGGGACAGGGGTTGAAAAACTGTTTTTT. The full variable domain, its missing parts supplied by reference TRBV5-8 and TRBJ1-4, is EAGVTQSPTHLIKTRGQQATLRCSPISGHTSVYWYQQALGLGLQFLLWYDEGEERNRGNFPPRFSGRQFPNYSSELNVNALELEDSALYLCASSPGTGVEKLFFGSGTQLSVL.

The CDR3 nucleotides are TGTGCCTGGAGAGGGACTAGCATTCCCCCAGATACGCAGTATTTT. The encoded protein is CAWRGTSIPPDTQYF. The chain combines TRBV30 with TRBJ2-3, with 9 bases fitting TRBD2. The CDR3 spans 15 residues. Germline V lookup: CDR1 GTSNPN, CDR2 SVGIG (reference sequence). With 3 bases clipped from V and 4 bases from J, the junction kept 8 bases outside the gene matches.

This clone was counted only a few times. CDR3 residues: CASSPNGVGAEAFF. In DNA, the CDR3 is TGTGCCAGCTCACCAAATGGAGTGGGGGCTGAAGCTTTCTTT. The chain combines TRBV18 with TRBJ1-1; D perhaps matches TRBD1 (5 bases). Germline loops: CDR1 KGHSH, CDR2 LQKENI. Trimming took 2 bases from V and 6 from J, leaving 13 bases between them. The CDR3 spans 14 residues. Full variable domain (outside the CDR3, taken from reference TRBV18 and TRBJ1-1): NAGVMQNPRHLVRRRGQEARLRCSPMKGHSHVYWYRQLPEEGLKFMVYLQKENIIDESGMPKERFSAEFPKEGPSILRIQQVVRGDSAAYFCASSPNGVGAEAFFGQGTRLTVV.

J is TRBJ1-2 and V is TRBV2; D not resolved. Trimming removed 7 bases at V and 5 bases at J, with 11 bases between. Germline V gives CDR1 SNHLY, CDR2 FYNNEI. This CDR3 contains 12 residues. Here the CDR3 DNA reads TGTGCCAGCAATATTGGCTTTTATGGCTACACCTTC. Its translation is CASNIGFYGYTF.

The CDR3 here is CASSSNGRGNQPQHF. The DNA for the CDR3 is TGTGCCAGCAGTTCGAATGGTAGGGGCAATCAGCCCCAGCATTTT. The rearrangement uses TRBV28 and TRBJ1-5; no clear D gene. The V end lost 4 bases, the J end lost 2 bases, and 12 bases lay between the germline ends. The CDR3 covers 15 residues. Germline V gene sequence: CDR1 MDHEN, CDR2 SYDVKM.

The chain employs TRBV5-4 and TRBJ1-1, with D uncertain. V lost 7 bases and J 1 base, leaving 8 bases between the germline ends. The CDR3 runs 12 residues. Germline V lookup: CDR1 SGHNT, CDR2 YYREEE (reference sequence). CDR3 in amino acids: CASGMTNTEAFF. The CDR3 DNA reads TGTGCCAGCGGGATGACGAACACTGAAGCTTTCTTT.